The 2 T cell receptor beta chains below were found in one sample sequenced in a study of T cell repertoires in ileal Crohn's disease. The protocol was immunoSEQ multiplex PCR, while the TCRdb copy is restricted to in-frame clones and leaves out a portion. This table has about 810 clones, about 82% appearing once. Time point of the sample: proximal margin of the surgical specimen (macroscopically non-inflamed). Input material: ileal tissue. The receptors stem from an adult with Crohn's disease.

J is TRBJ1-2 and V is TRBV10-3; 7 bases are shared with TRBD1. The length of the CDR3 is 17 residues. The J segment lost 4 bases and the V segment lost 2 bases, leaving 13 bases of the junction unmatched. The germline V gene encodes CDR1 ENHRY and CDR2 SYGVKD. This chain's CDR3 is CAISEPGTASMGYGYTF. As DNA, the CDR3 is TGTGCCATCAGTGAGCCAGGGACAGCATCTATGGGCTATGGCTACACCTTC.

In its sample, this clone was seen once. The chain uses TRBV4-3 and TRBJ1-1; the D gene is possibly TRBD1 (6 bases). V gave up 0 bases and J gave up 7 bases, with 18 bases separating them. The CDR3 is 16 amino acids. Germline V gene data show CDR1 as LGHNA and CDR2 as YSLEER. The DNA of the CDR3 is TGCGCCAGCAGCCAAGATGTGGGGAAGGGGGGTAGTGAAGCTTTCTTT. Its translation is CASSQDVGKGGSEAFF.